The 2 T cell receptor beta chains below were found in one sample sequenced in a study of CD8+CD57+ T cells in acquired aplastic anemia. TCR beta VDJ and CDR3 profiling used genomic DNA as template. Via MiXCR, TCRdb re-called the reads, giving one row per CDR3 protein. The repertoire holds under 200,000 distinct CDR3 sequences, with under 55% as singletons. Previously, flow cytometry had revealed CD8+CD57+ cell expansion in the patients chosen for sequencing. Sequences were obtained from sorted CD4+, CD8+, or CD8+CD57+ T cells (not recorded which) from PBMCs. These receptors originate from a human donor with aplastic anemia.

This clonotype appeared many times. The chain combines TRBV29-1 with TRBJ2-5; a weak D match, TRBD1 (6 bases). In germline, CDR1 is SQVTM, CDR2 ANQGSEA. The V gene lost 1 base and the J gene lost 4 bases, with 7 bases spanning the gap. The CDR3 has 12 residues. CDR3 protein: CSVEGTAETQYF. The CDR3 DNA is TGCAGCGTTGAAGGGACAGCAGAGACCCAGTACTTC. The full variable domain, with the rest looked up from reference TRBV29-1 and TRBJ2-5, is SAVISQKPSRDICQRGTSLTIQCQVDSQVTMMFWYRQQPGQSLTLIATANQGSEATYESGFVIDKFPISRPNLTFSTLTVSNMSPEDSSIYLCSVEGTAETQYFGPGTRLLVL.

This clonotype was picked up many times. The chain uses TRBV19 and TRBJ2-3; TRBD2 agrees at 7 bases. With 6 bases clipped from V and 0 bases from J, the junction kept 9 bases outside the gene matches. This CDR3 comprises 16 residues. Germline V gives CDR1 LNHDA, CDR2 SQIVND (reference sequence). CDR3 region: CASRSGARPSTDTQYF. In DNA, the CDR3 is TGTGCCAGTAGAAGCGGGGCCAGACCTAGCACAGATACGCAGTATTTT. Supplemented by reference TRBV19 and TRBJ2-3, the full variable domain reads DGGITQSPKYLFRKEGQNVTLSCEQNLNHDAMYWYRQDPGQGLRLIYYSQIVNDFQKGDIAEGYSVSREKKESFPLTVTSAQKNPTAFYLCASRSGARPSTDTQYFGPGTRLTVL.